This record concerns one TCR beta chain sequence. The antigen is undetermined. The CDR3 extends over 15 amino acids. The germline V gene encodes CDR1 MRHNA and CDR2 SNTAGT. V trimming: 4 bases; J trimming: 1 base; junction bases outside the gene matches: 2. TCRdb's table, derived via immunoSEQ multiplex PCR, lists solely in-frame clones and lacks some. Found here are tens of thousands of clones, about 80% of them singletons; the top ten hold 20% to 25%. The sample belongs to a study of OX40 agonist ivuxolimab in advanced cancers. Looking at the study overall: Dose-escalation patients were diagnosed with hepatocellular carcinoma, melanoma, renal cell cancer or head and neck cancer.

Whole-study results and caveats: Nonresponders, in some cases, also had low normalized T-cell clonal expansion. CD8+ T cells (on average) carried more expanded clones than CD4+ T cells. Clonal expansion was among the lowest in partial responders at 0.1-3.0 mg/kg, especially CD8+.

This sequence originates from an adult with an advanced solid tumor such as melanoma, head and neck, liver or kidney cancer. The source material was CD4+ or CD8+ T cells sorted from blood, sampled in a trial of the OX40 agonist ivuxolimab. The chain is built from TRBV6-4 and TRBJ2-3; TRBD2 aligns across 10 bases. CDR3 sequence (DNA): TGTGCCAGCAGTGGCCTAGCGGGAGGCACAGATACGCAGTATTTT. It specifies CASSGLAGGTDTQYF.